This T cell receptor (beta chain) was identified during a study of cytomegalovirus exposure and HLA in healthy donors. Whole-study results and caveats: There were several of the most significant clusters that appeared linked to common viral pathogens in a later analysis. Cytomegalovirus association was listed for about 180 TCR beta chains. There was a cluster of highly shared sequence variants that was likely a sequencing artifact.

As regards this clone: Its antigen is undetermined.

The V and J ends lost 1 base and 1 base respectively, with 11 bases between them. This CDR3 has 17 residues. Germline CDR1 is KGHSH and CDR2 is LQKENI. PCR used 60 Vbeta primers and 13 Jbeta primers. TCRdb's copy holds only in-frame clones and misses some; the assay was immunoSEQ multiplex PCR. The data contain 150,000 to 200,000 clones, 65% to 90% of them singletons. The TCR comes from a man between 40 and 49 years old in good health and CMV-seropositive. Sequencing used PBMCs. The gene calls are TRBV18 and TRBJ2-6, with D perhaps matching TRBD2 (7 bases). Written as DNA, the CDR3 is TGTGCCAGCTCACCACGGGGGGGCTTGTCTGGGGCCAACGTCCTGACTTTC. Translating it yields CASSPRGGLSGANVLTF. The variable domain in full, with the rest retrieved from reference TRBV18 and TRBJ2-6, is NAGVMQNPRHLVRRRGQEARLRCSPMKGHSHVYWYRQLPEEGLKFMVYLQKENIIDESGMPKERFSAEFPKEGPSILRIQQVVRGDSAAYFCASSPRGGLSGANVLTFGAGSRLTVL.